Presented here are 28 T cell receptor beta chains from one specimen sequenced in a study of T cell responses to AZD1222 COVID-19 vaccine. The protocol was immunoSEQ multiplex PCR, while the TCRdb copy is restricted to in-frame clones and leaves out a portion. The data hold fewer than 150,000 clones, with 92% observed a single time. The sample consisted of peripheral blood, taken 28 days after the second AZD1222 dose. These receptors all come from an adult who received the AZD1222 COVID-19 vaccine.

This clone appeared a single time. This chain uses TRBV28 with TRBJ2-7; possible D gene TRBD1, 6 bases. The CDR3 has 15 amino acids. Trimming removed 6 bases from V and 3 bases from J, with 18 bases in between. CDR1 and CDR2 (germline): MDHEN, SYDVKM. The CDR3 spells CASRPPGQKVYEQYF. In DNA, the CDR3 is TGTGCCAGCAGACCTCCGGGACAAAAGGTCTACGAGCAGTACTTC.

CDR3 in amino acids: CASSIYVGRGYEQYF. CDR3 bases: TGTGCCAGTAGTATATATGTAGGCCGGGGCTACGAGCAGTACTTC. This rearrangement joins TRBV19 to TRBJ2-7, with a possible D match to TRBD2 (5 bases). The CDR3 extends over 15 amino acids. Trimming removed 2 bases from V and 3 bases from J, with 14 bases in between. Germline values: CDR1 LNHDA, CDR2 SQIVND (reference sequence). Full variable domain (outside the CDR3, taken from reference TRBV19 and TRBJ2-7): DGGITQSPKYLFRKEGQNVTLSCEQNLNHDAMYWYRQDPGQGLRLIYYSQIVNDFQKGDIAEGYSVSREKKESFPLTVTSAQKNPTAFYLCASSIYVGRGYEQYFGPGTRLTVT.

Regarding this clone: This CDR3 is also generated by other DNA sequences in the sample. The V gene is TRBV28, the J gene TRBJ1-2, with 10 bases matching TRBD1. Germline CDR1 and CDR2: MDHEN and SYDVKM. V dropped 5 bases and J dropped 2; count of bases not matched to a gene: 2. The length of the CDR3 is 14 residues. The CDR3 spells CASSPGQGNYGYTF. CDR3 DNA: TGTGCCAGCAGTCCGGGACAGGGGAACTATGGCTACACCTTC.

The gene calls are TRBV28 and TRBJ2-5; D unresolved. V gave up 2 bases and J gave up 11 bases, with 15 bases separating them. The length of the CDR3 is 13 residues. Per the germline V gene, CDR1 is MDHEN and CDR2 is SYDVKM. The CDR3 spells CASSLQLLVEQYF. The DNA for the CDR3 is TGTGCCAGCAGTTTACAGCTATTGGTCGAACAGTACTTC.

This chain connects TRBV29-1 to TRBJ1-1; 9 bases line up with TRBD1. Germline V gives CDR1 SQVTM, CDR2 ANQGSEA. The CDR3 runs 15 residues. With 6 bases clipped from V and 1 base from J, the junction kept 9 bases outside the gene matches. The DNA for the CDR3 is TGCAGCGTCACCCCTACAGGGGGCAAGAACACTGAAGCTTTCTTT. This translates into CSVTPTGGKNTEAFF. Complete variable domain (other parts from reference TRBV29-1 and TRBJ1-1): SAVISQKPSRDICQRGTSLTIQCQVDSQVTMMFWYRQQPGQSLTLIATANQGSEATYESGFVIDKFPISRPNLTFSTLTVSNMSPEDSSIYLCSVTPTGGKNTEAFFGQGTRLTVV.

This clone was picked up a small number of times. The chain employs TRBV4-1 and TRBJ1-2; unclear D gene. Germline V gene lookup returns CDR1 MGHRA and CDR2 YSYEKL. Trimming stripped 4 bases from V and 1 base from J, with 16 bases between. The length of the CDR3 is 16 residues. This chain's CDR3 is CASSPLSLWGNYGYTF. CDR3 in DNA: TGCGCCAGCAGCCCTTTATCGCTATGGGGTAACTATGGCTACACCTTC.

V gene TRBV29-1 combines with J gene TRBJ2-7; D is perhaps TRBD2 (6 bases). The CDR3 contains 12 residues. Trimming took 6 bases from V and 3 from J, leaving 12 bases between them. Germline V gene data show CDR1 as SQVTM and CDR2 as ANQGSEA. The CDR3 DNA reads TGCAGCGTCGGAGGGGATTTCTACGAGCAGTACTTC. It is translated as CSVGGDFYEQYF.

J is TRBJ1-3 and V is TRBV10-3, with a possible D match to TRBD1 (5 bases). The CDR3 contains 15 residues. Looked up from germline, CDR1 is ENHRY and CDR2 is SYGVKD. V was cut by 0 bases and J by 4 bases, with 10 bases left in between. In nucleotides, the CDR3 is TGTGCCATCAGTGAGTCCGGGGGAGCAGGAAACACCATATATTTT. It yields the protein CAISESGGAGNTIYF.

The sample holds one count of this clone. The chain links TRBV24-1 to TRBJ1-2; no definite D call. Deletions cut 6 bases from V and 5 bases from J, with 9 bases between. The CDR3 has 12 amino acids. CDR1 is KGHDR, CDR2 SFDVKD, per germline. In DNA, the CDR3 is TGTGCCACCAGTAACGGGATTTATGGCTACACCTTC. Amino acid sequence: CATSNGIYGYTF.

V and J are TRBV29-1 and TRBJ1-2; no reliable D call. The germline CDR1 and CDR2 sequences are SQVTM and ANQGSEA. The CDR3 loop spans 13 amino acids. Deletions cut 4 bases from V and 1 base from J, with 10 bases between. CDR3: CSVVWQNNYGYTF. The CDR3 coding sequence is TGCAGCGTTGTCTGGCAGAATAACTATGGCTACACCTTC.

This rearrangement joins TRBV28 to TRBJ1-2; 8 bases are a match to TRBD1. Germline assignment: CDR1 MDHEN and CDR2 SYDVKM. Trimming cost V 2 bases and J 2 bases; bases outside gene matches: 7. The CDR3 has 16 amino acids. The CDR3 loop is CASSLIRAGGNYGYTF. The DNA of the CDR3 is TGTGCCAGCAGTTTAATAAGGGCAGGGGGCAACTATGGCTACACCTTC.

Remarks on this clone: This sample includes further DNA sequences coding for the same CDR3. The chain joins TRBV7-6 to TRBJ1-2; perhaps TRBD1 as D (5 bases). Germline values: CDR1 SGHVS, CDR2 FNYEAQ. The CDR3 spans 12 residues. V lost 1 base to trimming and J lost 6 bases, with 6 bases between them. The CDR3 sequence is CASSLGGDGYTF. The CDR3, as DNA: TGTGCCAGCAGCTTAGGGGGGGATGGCTACACCTTC.

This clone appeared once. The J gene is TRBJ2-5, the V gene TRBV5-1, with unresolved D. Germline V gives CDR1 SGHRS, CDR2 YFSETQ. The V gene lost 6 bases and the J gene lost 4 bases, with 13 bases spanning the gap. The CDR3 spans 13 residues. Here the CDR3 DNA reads TGCGCCAGCACTCCGCCTTTAAGAGAGACCCAGTACTTC. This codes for CASTPPLRETQYF.

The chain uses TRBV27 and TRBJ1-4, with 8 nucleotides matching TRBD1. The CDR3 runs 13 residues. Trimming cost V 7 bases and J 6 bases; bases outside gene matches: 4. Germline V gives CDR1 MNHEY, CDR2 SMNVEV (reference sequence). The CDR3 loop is CASTGGADEKLFF. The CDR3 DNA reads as TGTGCCAGCACAGGGGGCGCGGATGAAAAACTGTTTTTT.

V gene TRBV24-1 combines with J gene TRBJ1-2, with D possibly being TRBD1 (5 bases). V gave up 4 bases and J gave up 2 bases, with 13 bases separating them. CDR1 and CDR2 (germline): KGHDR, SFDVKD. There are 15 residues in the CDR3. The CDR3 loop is CATSDVGGSNYGYTF. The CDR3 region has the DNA TGTGCCACCAGTGACGTCGGGGGTTCCAACTATGGCTACACCTTC.

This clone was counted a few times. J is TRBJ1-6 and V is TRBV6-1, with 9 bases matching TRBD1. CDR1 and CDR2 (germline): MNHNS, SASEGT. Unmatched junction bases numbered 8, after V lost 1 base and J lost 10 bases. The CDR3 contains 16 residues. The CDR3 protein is CASSEDEDRGKSPLHF. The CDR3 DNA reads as TGTGCCAGCAGTGAAGACGAGGACAGGGGCAAATCACCCCTCCACTTT.

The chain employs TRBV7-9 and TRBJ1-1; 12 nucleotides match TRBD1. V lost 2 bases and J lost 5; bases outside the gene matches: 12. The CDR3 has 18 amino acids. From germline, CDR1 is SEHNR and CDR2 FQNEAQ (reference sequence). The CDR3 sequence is CASSLRWGDRGRLTEAFF. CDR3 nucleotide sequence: TGTGCCAGCAGCTTAAGGTGGGGGGACAGGGGGCGATTAACTGAAGCTTTCTTT.

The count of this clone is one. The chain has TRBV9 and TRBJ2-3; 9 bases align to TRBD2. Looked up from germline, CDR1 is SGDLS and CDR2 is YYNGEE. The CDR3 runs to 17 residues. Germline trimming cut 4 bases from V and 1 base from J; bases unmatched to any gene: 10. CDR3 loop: CASSSPSRGGGTDTQYF. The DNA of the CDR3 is TGTGCCAGCAGCTCCCCTTCGCGGGGGGGCGGCACAGATACGCAGTATTTT.

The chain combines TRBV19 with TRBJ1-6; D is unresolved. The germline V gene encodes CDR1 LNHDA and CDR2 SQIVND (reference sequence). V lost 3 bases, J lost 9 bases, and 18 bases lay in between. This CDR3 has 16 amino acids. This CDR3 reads CASSMALGKGGSPLHF. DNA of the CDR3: TGTGCCAGTAGTATGGCCCTTGGTAAGGGAGGTTCACCCCTCCACTTT.

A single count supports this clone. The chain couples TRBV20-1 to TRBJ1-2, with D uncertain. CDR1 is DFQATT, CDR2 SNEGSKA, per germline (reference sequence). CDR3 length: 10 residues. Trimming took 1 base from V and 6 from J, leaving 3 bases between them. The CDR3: CSARVNGYTF. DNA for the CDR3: TGCAGTGCTAGAGTGAATGGCTACACCTTC.

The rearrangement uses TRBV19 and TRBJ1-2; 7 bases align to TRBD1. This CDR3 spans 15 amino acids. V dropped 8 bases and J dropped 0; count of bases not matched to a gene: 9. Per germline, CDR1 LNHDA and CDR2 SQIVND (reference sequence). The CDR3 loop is CASYPRDRPNYGYTF. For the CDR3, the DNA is TGTGCCAGTTACCCTCGGGACAGACCTAACTATGGCTACACCTTC.

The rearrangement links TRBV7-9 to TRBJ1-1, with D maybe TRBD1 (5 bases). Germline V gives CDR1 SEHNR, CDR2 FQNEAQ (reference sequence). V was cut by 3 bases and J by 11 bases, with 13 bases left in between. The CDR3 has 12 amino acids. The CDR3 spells CASSFSGFTAFF. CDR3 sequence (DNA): TGTGCCAGCAGCTTTTCAGGGTTTACGGCTTTCTTT.

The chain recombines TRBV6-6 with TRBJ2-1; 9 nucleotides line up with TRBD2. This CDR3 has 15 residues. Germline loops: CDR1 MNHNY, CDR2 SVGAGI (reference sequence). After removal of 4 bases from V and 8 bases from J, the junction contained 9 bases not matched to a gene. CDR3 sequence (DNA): TGTGCCAGCAGTTCTAGAGCGGGAGGTTCGGATGAGCAGTTCTTC. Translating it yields CASSSRAGGSDEQFF.

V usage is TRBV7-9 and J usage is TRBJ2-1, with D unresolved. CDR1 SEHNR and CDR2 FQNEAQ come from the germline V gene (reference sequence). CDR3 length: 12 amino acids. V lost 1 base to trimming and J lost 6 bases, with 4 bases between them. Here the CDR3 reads CASSLGLNEQFF. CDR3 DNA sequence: TGTGCCAGCAGCTTAGGGCTCAATGAGCAGTTCTTC.

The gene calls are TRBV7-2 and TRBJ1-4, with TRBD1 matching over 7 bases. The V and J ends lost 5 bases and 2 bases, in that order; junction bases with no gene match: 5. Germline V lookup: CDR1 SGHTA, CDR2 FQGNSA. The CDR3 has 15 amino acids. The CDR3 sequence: CASSPDRATNEKLFF. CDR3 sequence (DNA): TGTGCCAGCAGCCCCGACAGGGCTACTAATGAAAAACTGTTTTTT.

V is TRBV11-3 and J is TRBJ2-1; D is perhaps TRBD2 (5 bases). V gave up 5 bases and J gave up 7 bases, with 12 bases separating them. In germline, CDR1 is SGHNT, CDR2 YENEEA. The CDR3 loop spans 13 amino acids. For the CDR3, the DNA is TGTGCCAGCAGCCAAGCCGGGAAAAATGAGCAGTTCTTC. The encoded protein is CASSQAGKNEQFF.

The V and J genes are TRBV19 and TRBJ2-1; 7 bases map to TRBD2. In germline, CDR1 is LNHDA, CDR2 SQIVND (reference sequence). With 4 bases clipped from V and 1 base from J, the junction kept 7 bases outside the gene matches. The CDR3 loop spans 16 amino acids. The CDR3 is CASSTLLGGSYNEQFF. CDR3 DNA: TGTGCCAGTAGTACCCTTCTCGGGGGGTCCTACAATGAGCAGTTCTTC. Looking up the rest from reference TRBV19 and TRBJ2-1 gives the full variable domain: DGGITQSPKYLFRKEGQNVTLSCEQNLNHDAMYWYRQDPGQGLRLIYYSQIVNDFQKGDIAEGYSVSREKKESFPLTVTSAQKNPTAFYLCASSTLLGGSYNEQFFGPGTRLTVL.

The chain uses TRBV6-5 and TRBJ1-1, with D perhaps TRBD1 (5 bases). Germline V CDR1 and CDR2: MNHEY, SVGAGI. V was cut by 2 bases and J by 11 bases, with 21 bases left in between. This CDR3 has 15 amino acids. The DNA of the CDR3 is TGTGCCAGCAGTTACGAAAAGAATTACAGGTATTGGGCTTTCTTT. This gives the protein CASSYEKNYRYWAFF.